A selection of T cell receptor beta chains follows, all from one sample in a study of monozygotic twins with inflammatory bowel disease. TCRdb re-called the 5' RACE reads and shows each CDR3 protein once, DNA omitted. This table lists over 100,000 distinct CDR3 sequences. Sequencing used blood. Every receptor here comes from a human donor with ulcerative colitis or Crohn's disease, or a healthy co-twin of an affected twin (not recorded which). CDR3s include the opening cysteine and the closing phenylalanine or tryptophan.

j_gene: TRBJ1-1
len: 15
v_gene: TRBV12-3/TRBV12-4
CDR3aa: CASSPSRGRATEAFF

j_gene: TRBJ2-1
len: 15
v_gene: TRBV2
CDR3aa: CASSELAASYNEQFF

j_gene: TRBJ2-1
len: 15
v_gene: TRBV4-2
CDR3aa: CASSPDRGSYNEQFF

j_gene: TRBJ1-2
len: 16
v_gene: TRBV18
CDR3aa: CASSPGTTEALNGYTF

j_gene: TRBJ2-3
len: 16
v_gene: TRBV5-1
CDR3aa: CASSLDISRRTDTQYF

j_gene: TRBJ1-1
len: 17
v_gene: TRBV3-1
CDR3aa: CASSQATWLGWNTEAFF

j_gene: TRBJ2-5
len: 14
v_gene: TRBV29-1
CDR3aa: CSVDTSGSQETQYF

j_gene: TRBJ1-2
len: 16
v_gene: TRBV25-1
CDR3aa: CASSDLGAGEENGYTF

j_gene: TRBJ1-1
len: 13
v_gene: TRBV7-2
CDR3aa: CASSPYPNTEAFF

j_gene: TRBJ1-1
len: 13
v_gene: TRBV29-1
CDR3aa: CSLKQAPNTEAFF

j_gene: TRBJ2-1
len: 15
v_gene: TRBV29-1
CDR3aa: CSVPHGLRREFGQFF

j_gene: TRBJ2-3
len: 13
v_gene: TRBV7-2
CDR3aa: CASSGGGIDTQYF

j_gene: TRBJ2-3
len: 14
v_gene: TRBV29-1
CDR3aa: CSVATSGTVDTQYF

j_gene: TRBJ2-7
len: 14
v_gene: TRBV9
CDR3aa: CASSMGLAAYEQYF

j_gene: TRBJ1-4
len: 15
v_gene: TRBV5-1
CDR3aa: CASSFGYEGQEKLFF

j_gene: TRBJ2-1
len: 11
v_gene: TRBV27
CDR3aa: CATSGGNEQFF

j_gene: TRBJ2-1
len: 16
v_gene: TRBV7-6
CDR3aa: CASSRTAQGLYNEQFF

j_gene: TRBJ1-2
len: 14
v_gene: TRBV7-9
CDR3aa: CASSLGQSFKGYTF

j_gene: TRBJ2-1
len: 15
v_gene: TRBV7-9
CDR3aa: CASSSTASSYNEQFF

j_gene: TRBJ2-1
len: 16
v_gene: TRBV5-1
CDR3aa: CASSFLGPFEGGEQFF

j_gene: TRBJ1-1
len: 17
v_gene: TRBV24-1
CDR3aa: CATSDLILDSPNTEAFF

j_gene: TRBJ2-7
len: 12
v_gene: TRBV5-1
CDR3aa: CASSLVNTEQYF

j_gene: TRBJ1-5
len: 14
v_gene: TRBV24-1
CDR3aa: CATSDSSGVQPQHF

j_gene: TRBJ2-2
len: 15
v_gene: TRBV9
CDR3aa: CASSALSAVTGELFF

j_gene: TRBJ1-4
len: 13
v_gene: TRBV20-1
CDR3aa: CSAWGDPNEKLFF

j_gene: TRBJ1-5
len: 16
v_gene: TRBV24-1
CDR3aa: CATSDSSFGHNQPQHF

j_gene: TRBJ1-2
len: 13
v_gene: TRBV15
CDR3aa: CATSPGTAYGYTF

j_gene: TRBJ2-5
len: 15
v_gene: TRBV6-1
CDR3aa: CASRPRSRGWETQYF

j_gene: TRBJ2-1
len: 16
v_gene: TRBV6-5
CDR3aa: CASSYRGQGSQNEQFF

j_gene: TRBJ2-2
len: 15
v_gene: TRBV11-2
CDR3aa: CASSLGTSGTGELFF

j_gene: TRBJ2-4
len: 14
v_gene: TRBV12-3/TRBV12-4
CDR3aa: CASRDFPAKNIQYF

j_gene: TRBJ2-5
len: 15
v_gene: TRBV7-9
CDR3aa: CASSKFGQGTKTQYF

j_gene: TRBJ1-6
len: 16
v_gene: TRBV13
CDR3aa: CASSLAASSYNSPLHF

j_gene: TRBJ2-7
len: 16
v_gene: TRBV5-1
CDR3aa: CASSLTTGTGTGEQYF

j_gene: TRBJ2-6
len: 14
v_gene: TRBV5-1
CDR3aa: CASSSSYGANVLTF

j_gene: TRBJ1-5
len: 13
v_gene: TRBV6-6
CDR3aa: CASSYGGGQPQHF

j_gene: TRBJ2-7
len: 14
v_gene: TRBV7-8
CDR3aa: CASRPRDKVNEQYF

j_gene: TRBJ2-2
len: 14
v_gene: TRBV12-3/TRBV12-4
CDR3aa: CASSFGTHTGELFF

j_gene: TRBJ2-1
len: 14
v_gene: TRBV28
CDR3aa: CASSPSGGNNEQFF

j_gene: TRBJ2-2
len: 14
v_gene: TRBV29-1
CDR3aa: CKISRTTNTGELFF

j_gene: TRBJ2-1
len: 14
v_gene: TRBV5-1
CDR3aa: CASSARQAYNEQFF

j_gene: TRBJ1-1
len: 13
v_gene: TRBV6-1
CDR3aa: CASSASKGTEAFF

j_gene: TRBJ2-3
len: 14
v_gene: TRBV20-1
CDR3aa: CSALYGRGTDTQYF

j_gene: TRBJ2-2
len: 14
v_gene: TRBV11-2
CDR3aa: CASSLGGGIGELFF

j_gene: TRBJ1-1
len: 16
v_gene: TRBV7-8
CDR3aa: CASSSRQGAVNTEAFF

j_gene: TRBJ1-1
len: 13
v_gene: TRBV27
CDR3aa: CASSLWTGTEAFF

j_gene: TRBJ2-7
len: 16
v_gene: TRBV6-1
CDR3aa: CASSPTGTGIAYEQYF

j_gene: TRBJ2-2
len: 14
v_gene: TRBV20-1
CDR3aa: CSARDRPTGGELFF

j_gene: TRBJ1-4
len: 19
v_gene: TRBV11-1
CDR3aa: CASSAGPRWTELFSEKLFF

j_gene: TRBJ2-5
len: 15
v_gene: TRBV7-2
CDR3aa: CASSPWGYSQETQYF

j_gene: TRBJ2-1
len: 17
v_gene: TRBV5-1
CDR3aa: CASSKTSGRITYNEQFF